The TCR beta chain under discussion was sequenced for a study of cytomegalovirus exposure and HLA in healthy donors. As to this clone: What it recognizes is unknown.

PCR employed 60 Vbeta and 13 Jbeta primers. Clones were sequenced by immunoSEQ multiplex PCR, and TCRdb holds only the in-frame ones, with some missing. The profile covers fewer than 200,000 clones, with roughly 80% appearing a single time and less than 2.5% taken by the ten largest. The CDR3 is 13 residues long. Germline V lookup: CDR1 MNHNS, CDR2 SASEGT. With 9 bases clipped from V and 7 bases from J, the junction kept 8 bases outside the gene matches. Overall study findings and caveats: Using a false discovery rate of 0.05, a later analysis showed that 16,951 TCR beta sequences were associated with HLA alleles.

The clonotype was recovered from a male donor in good health and CMV-seronegative. The specimen sequenced was PBMCs. The gene calls are TRBV6-1 and TRBJ2-1; 8 bases align to TRBD1. The CDR3, as DNA: TGTGCCAGTCGACAGGGGTTTCGAAATGAGCAGTTCTTC. It encodes CASRQGFRNEQFF.